This entry features one TCR beta chain sequence. This clone's antigen is unknown. Base qualities were left out, and no much larger clone turns up one base away. This entry is derived from a study of blood T cell repertoires in COVID-19 (dated by TCRdb to about 2020). Some background on the complete study: Samples covering the acute and convalescent phases of COVID-19 were provided by collaborators in the United States, Italy and Spain. Sample metadata almost always included a de-identified subject ID, COVID-19 status, age in years and sex. The repertoires were released in a freely available public database intended as a resource for research on the immune response to SARS-CoV-2. The samples were drawn from two sources: the first 160 participants of the ongoing ImmuneRACE study, and over 1,000 subjects contributed by 6 global collaborators. The dataset comprised deeply sampled blood TCRbeta repertoires from subjects exposed to, actively infected with, or recovered from COVID-19. The prospective study material was composed of cDNA or gDNA derived from T cells, B-cell-depleted T cells, or PBMCs. Where available, HLA class I and class II types were obtained from metadata supplied by the sample provider rather than from assay-based typing. Overall study results and their limits: How much clinical and demographic metadata was included differed by source and by participant, and the metadata was provided uncurated.

Collaborating institutions collected whole blood in K2EDTA tubes following their own protocols. For TCRbeta analysis, collaborators shipped samples in one of three forms: frozen whole blood, isolated PBMCs, or DNA extracted from either of those sample types. Trimming takes 1 base off V and 5 bases off J; junction bases not matched to a gene: 10. Spanning cysteine to phenylalanine, the CDR3 consists of 16 amino acids. Only the CDR3 portion is preserved as DNA: 48 bases, with reading frame beginning at the first base. CDR1 and CDR2 are drawn from the germline V gene: SGHVS, FNYEAQ. TCRbeta CDR3 regions were amplified from genomic DNA using the immunoSEQ Assay, a bias-controlled multiplex PCR. Regarding the original processing steps: Nucleated cell counts per sample were estimated from amplification of reference gene primers within the assay. To quantify the absolute abundance of each unique TCRbeta CDR3 rearrangement, sequence reads were collapsed and filtered. For each sample, productive Simpson clonality was calculated as the square root of Simpson's diversity index over productive rearrangements. The immuneACCESS repertoire file appears here via TCRdb, limited to in-frame rearrangements. These files lack a portion of the clones; in checked studies, under half of the deficit traces to unresolved V genes, and the cause of the others is not known. V, J and clone size are taken as reported in that table, and D and trimming were inferred from the DNA itself. In this sample the table shows roughly 90,000 clones, approximately 88% of which occur a single time. 30% to 35% of the sample goes to the ten largest clones.

This receptor was taken from a woman of 80 years or more with active or convalescent COVID-19. This chain is built from TRBV7-6 and TRBJ2-5; 7 middle bases align to TRBD2. The sample comprised peripheral blood. CDR3 protein: CASSLGTSLLLETQYF. The DNA sequence is TGTGCCAGCAGCTTAGGGACTAGTCTTTTGTTGGAGACCCAGTACTTC. Here the CDR3 is joined to the reference TRBV7-6 and TRBJ2-5 genes, and the full variable domain is: GAGVSQSPRYKVTKRGQDVALRCDPISGHVSLYWYRQALGQGPEFLTYFNYEAQQDKSGLPNDRFSAERPEGSISTLTIQRTEQRDSAMYRCASSLGTSLLLETQYFGPGTRLLVL.